This TCR beta chain appears in the sequencing data of a study of cytomegalovirus exposure and HLA in healthy donors. Whole-study findings and limits: Across donors, presence/absence analyses took sequencing depth to be roughly uniform. As a later analysis revealed, the rate of TCR association differed by HLA locus, with DRB1 most and HLA-C fewest. In vitro data verified three CMV-associated chains as specific for CMV antigens.

For this clone: No antigen is known for it.

Germline lookup yields CDR1 SNHLY and CDR2 FYNNEI. The V gene lost 2 bases and the J gene lost 7 bases, with 14 bases spanning the gap. This CDR3 has 15 amino acids. The PCR made use of 60 Vbeta and 13 Jbeta primers. In the original processing: Later analysis identified some 88 million unique TCR beta chains, about 12 million shared. Produced via immunoSEQ multiplex PCR; TCRdb's table is partial and in-frame only. V and J calls plus clone size are reproduced from that table; the DNA served to infer D and trimming. Of approximately 150,000 clones listed, 73% are singletons. The sequence was obtained from a woman aged 18-29 years in good health and CMV-seropositive. Sequencing used PBMCs. This chain connects TRBV2 to TRBJ1-4, with D perhaps TRBD1 (5 bases). The CDR3 region has the DNA TGTGCCAGCAGTGAACAGGGTCTTAGAGGTGAAAAACTGTTTTTT. Translated: CASSEQGLRGEKLFF.